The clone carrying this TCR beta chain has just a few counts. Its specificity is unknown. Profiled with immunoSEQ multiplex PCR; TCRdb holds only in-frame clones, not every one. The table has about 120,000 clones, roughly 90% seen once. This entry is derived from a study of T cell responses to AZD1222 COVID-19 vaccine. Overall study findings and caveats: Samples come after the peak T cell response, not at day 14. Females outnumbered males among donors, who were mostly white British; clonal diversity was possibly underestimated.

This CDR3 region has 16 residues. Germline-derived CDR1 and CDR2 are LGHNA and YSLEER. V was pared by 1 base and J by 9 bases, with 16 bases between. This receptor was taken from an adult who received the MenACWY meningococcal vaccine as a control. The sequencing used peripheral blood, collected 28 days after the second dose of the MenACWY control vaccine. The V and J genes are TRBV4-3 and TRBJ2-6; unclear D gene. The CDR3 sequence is CASSQGGGAEVNVLTF. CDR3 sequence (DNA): TGCGCCAGCAGCCAAGGAGGCGGTGCGGAAGTCAACGTCCTGACTTTC.